Listed below are T cell receptor beta chains from one sample, sequenced in a study of PD-L1 blockade in urothelial cancer. Method: immunoSEQ multiplex PCR; TCRdb's copy keeps in-frame clones and lacks some. The table has roughly 20,000 clones, 90% seen once. Source: PBMCs, taken around atezolizumab (anti-PD-L1) treatment. The receptor source for this set is a woman aged 55 to 70 with urothelial cancer. Both conserved end residues are part of each CDR3. Fields, in order: J gene, V gene, D gene, CDR3 protein. The D gene is left open where the match is weak.

TRBJ1-1 TRBV6-1 TRBD1 CASSERQGTEAFF
TRBJ1-5 TRBV27 TRBD1 CASGTVFNQPQHF
TRBJ2-1 TRBV5-1 TRBD2 CASSLSLAGANEQFF
TRBJ2-7 TRBV5-6 TRBD2 CASSRRLAGEQYF
TRBJ2-3 TRBV4-1 TRBD2 CASSQGRAFTDTQYF
TRBJ2-3 TRBV2 TRBD1 CASGWTGSTDTQYF
TRBJ2-2 TRBV6-6 TRBD2 CASTRPTSGTGELFF
TRBJ2-7 TRBV29-1 NA CSVSRGGPYEQYF
TRBJ2-3 TRBV10-1 TRBD2 CASSDQREMDTQYF
TRBJ2-1 TRBV13 TRBD2 CASSLGILAGGSYNEQFF
TRBJ1-2 TRBV5-5 NA CASSFPGNYGYTF
TRBJ2-1 TRBV5-1 TRBD2 CASSTRLAGRVEQFF
TRBJ2-3 TRBV7-2 TRBD2 CASSLGLAGITDTQYF